This TCR beta chain was documented in a study of blood T cells in healthy people across ages. Study-level findings and limits: Donors of long life had a larger count of naive CD4+ cells and greater diversity than aged donors.

This CDR3 spans 14 amino acids. Germline V gives CDR1 LGHDT, CDR2 YNNKEL (reference sequence). Trimming removed 0 bases from V and 5 bases from J; junction bases left unmatched: 3. Aged about 6 to 95, donors were systemically healthy Caucasians from Russia. For the second PCR, which ran for roughly 6 to 12 cycles, a sample-barcoded 5' primer and a J-beta primer mix were used. One entry per CDR3 protein results from TCRdb running MiXCR on the 5' RACE reads. The table records approximately 790,000 distinct CDR3 sequences, under 80% of them present only once. As for this clonotype: Antigen: not known.

Sequencing was carried out using blood. The TCR originated in a man younger than 45 in good health. The chain is built from TRBV3-1 and TRBJ1-2, with 7 bases aligning to TRBD1. The CDR3 sequence: CASSQDAGGYGYTF. For the CDR3, the DNA is TGTGCCAGCAGCCAAGATGCAGGGGGGTATGGCTACACCTTC.